The 22 T cell receptor beta chains below come from one sample, sequenced in a study of OX40 agonist ivuxolimab in advanced cancers. Sequenced by immunoSEQ multiplex PCR; TCRdb stores in-frame clones only, minus some. Among about 110,000 clones listed, about nine tenths were seen once. The material was CD4+ or CD8+ T cells sorted from blood, obtained in a trial of the OX40 agonist ivuxolimab. The receptor source for this set is an adult with an advanced solid tumor such as melanoma, head and neck, liver or kidney cancer.

The V call is TRBV2, the J call TRBJ1-2, with 7 nucleotides matching TRBD1. This CDR3 has 12 residues. V was clipped by 8 bases and J by 3 bases; unmatched bases: 3. Germline CDR1 SNHLY, CDR2 FYNNEI. CDR3 loop: CASEGAHYGYTF. The DNA of the CDR3 is TGTGCCAGCGAGGGGGCCCACTATGGCTACACCTTC.

This rearrangement joins TRBV7-2 to TRBJ2-3; TRBD1 is a possible D gene (5 bases). Germline lookup yields CDR1 SGHTA and CDR2 FQGNSA. This CDR3 comprises 14 residues. Deletions cut 4 bases from V and 0 bases from J, with 8 bases between. CDR3 sequence reads: CASSWGLSTDTQYF. The CDR3 DNA reads TGTGCCAGCAGCTGGGGCCTTAGCACAGATACGCAGTATTTT.

V usage is TRBV5-6 and J usage is TRBJ2-3, with D perhaps matching TRBD1 or TRBD2 (6 bases each). The CDR3 has 16 residues. The germline CDR1 and CDR2 sequences are SGHDT and YYEEEE. V was cut by 4 bases and J by 5 bases, with 20 bases left in between. Here the CDR3 reads CASSPIVRGRRDTQYF. Written as DNA, the CDR3 is TGTGCCAGCAGCCCCATTGTTAGGGGGAGGAGAGATACGCAGTATTTT.

The V and J genes are TRBV6-5 and TRBJ2-7, with TRBD1 as a possible D gene (6 bases). CDR1 is MNHEY and CDR2 is SVGAGI in the germline V gene. This CDR3 contains 13 residues. Between the trimmed V and J ends, which lost 10 bases and 6 bases, there was a span of 19 bases. The CDR3 DNA is TGTGCCACGAAGGCAGGGGTCAGAAGCGAGCAGTACTTC. It encodes CATKAGVRSEQYF.

The chain is built from TRBV9 and TRBJ2-5; possibly TRBD1 or TRBD2 for D (5 bases each). This CDR3 has 14 amino acids. V lost 1 base, J lost 5 bases, and 12 bases lay in between. CDR1 is SGDLS and CDR2 is YYNGEE in the germline V gene. CDR3 in DNA: TGTGCCAGCAGCGTAAGAGGGGTCGGGGAGACCCAGTACTTC. It translates to CASSVRGVGETQYF.

This rearrangement joins TRBV28 to TRBJ1-1, with 11 positions matching TRBD1. From germline, CDR1 is MDHEN and CDR2 SYDVKM. The trim removed 11 bases at V and 11 bases at J, leaving 7 bases unmatched. CDR3 length equals 11 residues. The DNA of the CDR3 is TGTGCCGGATGCGGACAGGGGGCTGCTTTCTTT. Its protein is CAGCGQGAAFF.

The chain links TRBV11-2 to TRBJ1-1; TRBD1 might be the D (5 bases). Germline V gene data show CDR1 as SGHAT and CDR2 as FQNNGV. The CDR3 length is 15 residues. V lost 6 bases to trimming and J lost 1 base, with 15 bases between them. CDR3 region: CASRVRRGWNTEAFF. The CDR3 DNA sequence: TGTGCCAGCAGGGTGCGTAGGGGCTGGAACACTGAAGCTTTCTTT. The variable domain in full, with the rest retrieved from reference TRBV11-2 and TRBJ1-1, is EAGVAQSPRYKIIEKRQSVAFWCNPISGHATLYWYQQILGQGPKLLIQFQNNGVVDDSQLPKDRFSAERLKGVDSTLKIQPAKLEDSAVYLCASRVRRGWNTEAFFGQGTRLTVV.

The V and J genes are TRBV28 and TRBJ1-3; D might be TRBD1 (6 bases). Trimming shortened V by 3 bases and J by 0 bases, and 12 bases separated the two germline ends. The CDR3 contains 16 residues. The germline V gene encodes CDR1 MDHEN and CDR2 SYDVKM. CDR3 protein: CASSFAGVNSGNTIYF. The CDR3 nucleotides read TGTGCCAGCAGTTTTGCAGGGGTAAACTCTGGAAACACCATATATTTT.

The chain carries TRBV28 and TRBJ1-1, with unresolved D. CDR1 and CDR2 from the germline V gene are MDHEN and SYDVKM. Deletions cut 2 bases from V and 1 base from J, with 11 bases between. The CDR3 is 15 amino acids. The CDR3 loop is CASSLVDGPNTEAFF. The CDR3, as DNA: TGTGCCAGCAGTTTAGTGGACGGGCCGAACACTGAAGCTTTCTTT.

The V call is TRBV14, the J call TRBJ2-7; D unclear. CDR3 length: 18 amino acids. Trimming stripped 0 bases from V and 1 base from J, with 19 bases between. CDR1 SGHDN and CDR2 FVKESK come from the germline V gene. The chain's CDR3 is CASSQDPYDPSASYEQYF. The CDR3 nucleotides read TGTGCCAGCAGCCAAGATCCCTACGATCCGTCGGCTTCCTACGAGCAGTACTTC. The whole variable domain, remainder taken from reference TRBV14 and TRBJ2-7, is EAGVTQFPSHSVIEKGQTVTLRCDPISGHDNLYWYRRVMGKEIKFLLHFVKESKQDESGMPNNRFLAERTGGTYSTLKVQPAELEDSGVYFCASSQDPYDPSASYEQYFGPGTRLTVT.

The genes are TRBV6-6 and TRBJ2-7; a possible D gene is TRBD1 (6 bases). Germline CDR1 and CDR2: MNHNY and SVGAGI (reference sequence). V was cut by 7 bases and J by 2 bases, with 15 bases left in between. The CDR3 has 14 amino acids. The CDR3 reads CASTIPGQAYEQYF. The DNA of the CDR3 is TGTGCCAGCACCATCCCGGGACAAGCCTACGAGCAGTACTTC.

The chain links TRBV2 to TRBJ1-1; tentative D call: TRBD1 (6 bases). The germline V gene has CDR1 SNHLY and CDR2 FYNNEI. CDR3 length equals 14 residues. V dropped 5 bases and J dropped 6 bases, with 16 bases sitting between them. CDR3: CASSTGFPAAEAFF. CDR3 nucleotides: TGTGCCAGCAGTACAGGGTTCCCGGCGGCTGAAGCTTTCTTT.

The chain employs TRBV9 and TRBJ2-3; D not certain. Germline CDR1 reads SGDLS; CDR2 reads YYNGEE. The CDR3 is 14 amino acids. Trimming stripped 0 bases from V and 1 base from J, with 6 bases between. The CDR3 spells CASSVGVGTDTQYF. CDR3 coding DNA: TGTGCCAGCAGCGTAGGCGTGGGCACAGATACGCAGTATTTT.

In DNA, the CDR3 is TGTGCCAGCAGCGTAGATGGCGGGGGGTCCGGGGCCAACGTCCTGACTTTC. It is translated as CASSVDGGGSGANVLTF. The gene calls are TRBV9 and TRBJ2-6; 8 bases match TRBD2. This CDR3 is 17 amino acids long. Germline assignment: CDR1 SGDLS and CDR2 YYNGEE. With V trimmed by 0 bases and J by 4 bases, 6 bases remained unmatched.

V is TRBV7-9 and J is TRBJ1-2; D perhaps matches TRBD1 (6 bases). Trimming left V 4 bases short and J 7 bases short, with 19 bases between. Germline loops: CDR1 SEHNR, CDR2 FQNEAQ (reference sequence). CDR3 length: 15 amino acids. The DNA of the CDR3 is TGTGCCAGCAGCTCCGGTAGGGGGGGGACTATTGGCTACACCTTC. Translating it yields CASSSGRGGTIGYTF.

V is TRBV15 and J is TRBJ2-5; maybe TRBD2 (6 bases). Germline CDR1 reads LNHNV; CDR2 reads YYDKDF (reference sequence). CDR3 size: 14 residues. V was cut by 3 bases and J by 5 bases, with 13 bases left in between. The chain's CDR3 is CATSRGGNGETQYF. CDR3 coding DNA: TGTGCCACCAGCAGGGGGGGTAATGGGGAGACCCAGTACTTC.

This chain connects TRBV7-2 to TRBJ1-6; a possible D gene is TRBD1 (6 bases). This CDR3 is built from 13 residues. V lost 8 bases and J 7 bases, leaving 12 bases between the germline ends. Germline values: CDR1 SGHTA, CDR2 FQGNSA. The CDR3 here is CASGGGRNSPLHF. The CDR3 nucleotides read TGTGCCAGCGGCGGGGGCAGGAATTCACCCCTCCACTTT. Full variable domain (outside the CDR3, taken from reference TRBV7-2 and TRBJ1-6): GAGVSQSPSNKVTEKGKDVELRCDPISGHTALYWYRQSLGQGLEFLIYFQGNSAPDKSGLPSDRFSAERTGGSVSTLTIQRTQQEDSAVYLCASGGGRNSPLHFGNGTRLTVT.

Only one count was recorded for this clone. The rearrangement joins TRBV7-2 to TRBJ1-6, with 9 bases matching TRBD1. Germline CDR1 and CDR2: SGHTA and FQGNSA. The CDR3 loop spans 15 amino acids. V shed 0 bases, J shed 9 bases, and the junction held 3 bases outside the gene matches. The CDR3 DNA follows: TGTGCCAGCAGCTTAGCCGGGACAGGGTTTTCACCCCTCCACTTT. Its translation is CASSLAGTGFSPLHF.

This chain uses TRBV30 with TRBJ1-1; no clear D gene. The CDR3 loop spans 14 amino acids. Germline CDR1 is GTSNPN and CDR2 is SVGIG (reference sequence). Trimming stripped 4 bases from V and 1 base from J, with 13 bases between. The CDR3, as DNA: TGTGCCTGGAATCCAGCACATCAGAACACTGAAGCTTTCTTT. Translated, it gives CAWNPAHQNTEAFF.

This chain connects TRBV27 to TRBJ2-3; 9 bases line up with TRBD2. V shed 6 bases, J shed 6 bases, and the junction held 7 bases outside the gene matches. Per the germline V gene, CDR1 is MNHEY and CDR2 is SMNVEV (reference sequence). This CDR3 is 14 amino acids long. CDR3 amino acids: CASRRAGGGDTQYF. For the CDR3, the DNA is TGTGCCAGCAGGAGAGCGGGGGGCGGGGATACGCAGTATTTT.

The chain combines TRBV28 with TRBJ2-1, with TRBD2 matching over 8 bases. The CDR3 extends over 16 amino acids. V was pared by 6 bases and J by 4 bases, with 11 bases of the junction left unmatched. From germline, CDR1 is MDHEN and CDR2 SYDVKM. As DNA, the CDR3 is TGTGCCAGCAGAGAAGTCGCGGGGGGCCTTTACAATGAGCAGTTCTTC. Protein: CASREVAGGLYNEQFF.

The V call is TRBV27, the J call TRBJ2-7; D is possibly TRBD2 (5 bases). This CDR3 is built from 14 residues. From germline, CDR1 is MNHEY and CDR2 SMNVEV (reference sequence). With 2 bases removed from V and 3 bases from J, the gap between germline ends came to 11 bases. CDR3 nucleotides: TGTGCCAGCAGTTTACGGGAATTCGGCTACGAGCAGTACTTC. Residues: CASSLREFGYEQYF.